The 3 T cell receptor beta chains below all came from one sample that was sequenced in a study of OX40 agonist ivuxolimab in advanced cancers. TCRdb's table, derived via immunoSEQ multiplex PCR, lists solely in-frame clones and lacks some. The table has several thousand clones, approximately 68% seen once. Sequencing was performed on CD4+ or CD8+ T cells sorted from blood, taken in a trial of the OX40 agonist ivuxolimab. The receptors were sampled from an adult with an advanced solid tumor such as melanoma, head and neck, liver or kidney cancer.

This clone was seen once. This rearrangement joins TRBV9 to TRBJ2-2; D is uncertain. The CDR3 runs to 12 residues. Germline-derived CDR1 and CDR2 are SGDLS and YYNGEE. Trimming removed 0 bases from V and 5 bases from J, with 2 bases in between. Written as DNA, the CDR3 is TGTGCCAGCAGCGTAGAAACCGGGGAGCTGTTTTTT. Translation gives CASSVETGELFF.

Here the CDR3 DNA reads TGTGCCAGCAGTGTCCGGGACTCGAGCTCCTACGAGCAGTACTTC. This translates into CASSVRDSSSYEQYF. The genes are TRBV6-5 and TRBJ2-7, with a possible D match to TRBD2 (6 bases). With 5 bases removed from V and 0 bases from J, the gap between germline ends came to 14 bases. Per the germline V gene, CDR1 is MNHEY and CDR2 is SVGAGI. The CDR3 runs to 15 residues.

The genes are TRBV5-1 and TRBJ2-3; TRBD1 matches 7 bases. With V trimmed by 4 bases and J by 5 bases, 13 bases remained unmatched. CDR1 is SGHRS and CDR2 is YFSETQ in the germline V gene. This CDR3 is built from 16 residues. This CDR3 reads CASSIEQGLEGDTQYF. The CDR3, as DNA: TGCGCCAGCAGCATCGAACAGGGGCTCGAGGGAGATACGCAGTATTTT.